This TCR beta chain came from a study of blood T cell repertoires in COVID-19 (dated by TCRdb to 2018 to 2021). Turning to the overall study: Samples from collaborators originated in the United States, Italy and Spain and spanned both the acute and convalescent phases of COVID-19. Deeply sampled blood TCRbeta repertoires from subjects exposed to, actively infected with, or recovered from COVID-19 were included in the dataset. Where available, HLA class I and class II types were obtained from metadata supplied by the sample provider rather than from assay-based typing. The samples were drawn from two sources: the first 160 participants of the ongoing ImmuneRACE study, and 1,000 to 1,500 subjects contributed by 6 global collaborators. Nearly every sample came with metadata listing a de-identified subject ID, COVID-19 status, age in years and sex. The material from the prospective study consisted of cDNA or gDNA derived from T cells, B-cell-depleted T cells, or PBMCs. The repertoires were released in a freely available public database intended as a resource for research on the immune response to SARS-CoV-2.

TCRbeta CDR3 regions were amplified from genomic DNA using the immunoSEQ Assay, a bias-controlled multiplex PCR. Per the original workflow: Nucleated cell counts per sample were estimated from amplification of reference gene primers within the assay. To quantify the absolute abundance of each unique TCRbeta CDR3 rearrangement, sequence reads were collapsed and filtered. For each sample, productive Simpson clonality was calculated as the square root of Simpson's diversity index over productive rearrangements. TCRdb provides this immuneACCESS table in a form limited to in-frame rearrangements. Some clones are lacking; in checked studies, under half of them reflect an unresolved V gene, and why the rest are absent is not known. Clone size and the V and J calls come from that table; the DNA yielded D and trimming. Counted in this sample were 55,000 to 70,000 clones; 60% to 85% of them appeared once. The ten most abundant clones make up approximately 20% of the sample.

The collaborating institutions used their own protocols to collect whole blood in K2EDTA tubes. For TCRbeta analysis, collaborators shipped samples in one of three forms: frozen whole blood, isolated PBMCs, or DNA extracted from either of those sample types. General conclusions and limits of the study: How much clinical and demographic metadata was included differed by source and by participant, and the metadata was provided uncurated.

The table lists this clone with a count of one. Its antigen remains unidentified. It has no much larger one-base neighbor in the sample; base qualities were not kept. From the cysteine up to the phenylalanine, the CDR3 has a length of 16 residues. Solely the CDR3 DNA is kept, with 48 bases framed from the first base. For CDR1 and CDR2, the germline V gene lists LGHNA and YSLEER. The germline V and J ends show losses of 0 bases and 6 bases respectively, and no gene match explains 4 bases of the junction. The receptor's source is a human donor in a cohort sampled during active COVID-19. The material sequenced was peripheral blood. This sequence uses TRBV4-3 and TRBJ2-2, and TRBD2 matches 10 of the central bases. CDR3 sequence: CASSQESGRASGELFF. Read as DNA, the sequence is TGCGCCAGCAGCCAAGAGAGCGGGAGGGCATCCGGGGAGCTGTTTTTT.